Sequencing of this T cell receptor (beta chain) was carried out in a study of blood T cell repertoires in COVID-19. Looking at the study overall: COVID-19 samples from acute and convalescent phases originated in the United States, Italy and Spain. In each case, the material was cDNA or gDNA derived from T cells, B-cell-depleted T cells, or PBMCs.

The CDR3 length is 14 residues. Germline V gene data show CDR1 as SNHLY and CDR2 as FYNNEI. V lost 5 bases and J 12 bases, leaving 23 bases between the germline ends. Method: immunoSEQ multiplex PCR; TCRdb's copy keeps in-frame clones and lacks some. The sample holds under 95,000 clones, roughly 85% seen once. V gene TRBV2 combines with J gene TRBJ2-7, with a tentative D call TRBD2 (7 bases). This sequence was found in a man between 60 and 75 years old with active or convalescent COVID-19. Sequencing was performed on peripheral blood. The CDR3 DNA is TGTGCCAGCAGTATAGGGGGGGCTGACCTCCAGTTGTACTTC. Translated, it gives CASSIGGADLQLYF.